Listed here are 25 T cell receptor beta chains from one sample, sequenced in a study of breast tumors, draining lymph nodes, adjacent tissues. Samples came from axillary lymph nodes draining the breast cancer. Each CDR3 protein gets one entry after TCRdb re-called the multiplex PCR reads with MiXCR. This table holds approximately 190,000 distinct CDR3 sequences, roughly 31% found once. The sequencing input was axillary lymph node tissue. The receptors stem from a female donor with breast cancer. Some clones in this sample may be carry-over from other donors' samples.

In its sample, this clonotype was seen a few times. It may be a read error: a sequence one base away is much more abundant. The chain links TRBV5-1 to TRBJ2-1; possibly TRBD1 for D (5 bases). The CDR3 is made up of 11 amino acids. Trimming removed 7 bases from V and 4 bases from J, with 6 bases in between. Germline V CDR1 and CDR2: SGHRS, YFSETQ. The CDR3 sequence is CASRQYNEQFF. The CDR3 region has the DNA TGCGCCAGCCGACAGTACAATGAGCAGTTCTTC. The full variable domain, completed using reference TRBV5-1 and TRBJ2-1, is KAGVTQTPRYLIKTRGQQVTLSCSPISGHRSVSWYQQTPGQGLQFLFEYFSETQRNKGNFPGRFSGRQFSNSRSEMNVSTLELGDSALYLCASRQYNEQFFGPGTRLTVL.

This chain links TRBV20-1 with TRBJ1-6; TRBD1 is a possible D gene (5 bases). The CDR3 is made up of 16 amino acids. V lost 3 bases and J 7 bases, leaving 19 bases between the germline ends. The V gene's germline CDR1 is DFQATT and CDR2 SNEGSKA (reference sequence). The DNA for the CDR3 is TGCAGTGCTAGCGCAGAGCGAGGGGTTAGCAATTCACCCCTCCACTTT. This translates into CSASAERGVSNSPLHF.

This clonotype has at least ten counts. The chain joins TRBV18 to TRBJ2-5; TRBD2 might be the D (6 bases). This CDR3 contains 15 residues. Deletions cut 1 base from V and 4 bases from J, with 13 bases between. The germline CDR1 and CDR2 sequences are KGHSH and LQKENI. The CDR3 nucleotides read TGTGCCAGCTCACCACGGGCGCAGGGAGGAGAGACCCAGTACTTC. Translating gives CASSPRAQGGETQYF.

V gene TRBV5-1 combines with J gene TRBJ2-5; D call uncertain. The CDR3 extends over 15 amino acids. Per the germline V gene, CDR1 is SGHRS and CDR2 is YFSETQ. V was pared by 0 bases and J by 2 bases, with 11 bases between. In DNA form, the CDR3 reads TGCGCCAGCAGCTTGGCTAGTCTCGGGCAAGAGACCCAGTACTTC. Translated, it gives CASSLASLGQETQYF. Based on the CDR3 plus reference TRBV5-1 and TRBJ2-5, the full variable domain is KAGVTQTPRYLIKTRGQQVTLSCSPISGHRSVSWYQQTPGQGLQFLFEYFSETQRNKGNFPGRFSGRQFSNSRSEMNVSTLELGDSALYLCASSLASLGQETQYFGPGTRLLVL.

Many counts were recorded for this clonotype. This chain joins TRBV29-1 and TRBJ1-2; TRBD1 is a possible D gene (5 bases). Germline values: CDR1 SQVTM, CDR2 ANQGSEA. The CDR3 covers 11 residues. V lost 3 bases and J lost 8, with 10 bases in between. The CDR3 DNA reads TGCAGCGTTGACAGGGTGGAGGGCTACACCTTC. It specifies CSVDRVEGYTF.

This clonotype was detected many times. The gene calls are TRBV20-1 and TRBJ2-5; 9 bases fit TRBD2. J gave up 1 base and V 5 bases, and 5 bases lay outside the gene matches. Germline loops: CDR1 DFQATT, CDR2 SNEGSKA (reference sequence). CDR3 length: 14 residues. In DNA, the CDR3 is TGCAGTGCTCAACCGACTAGCGGCCAAGAGACCCAGTACTTC. Translation gives CSAQPTSGQETQYF.

This clonotype was found a few times. This chain connects TRBV3-1 to TRBJ1-1, with a tentative D call TRBD1 (6 bases). The V end was cut by 1 base, the J end by 1 base, with 13 bases between. CDR1 is LGHDT, CDR2 YNNKEL, per germline (reference sequence). The CDR3 consists of 16 residues. In DNA form, the CDR3 reads TGTGCCAGCAGCCAAGTCGGACAGTCCTGGAACACTGAAGCTTTCTTT. Translating it yields CASSQVGQSWNTEAFF.

The chain recombines TRBV24-1 with TRBJ1-5, with TRBD1 matching over 9 bases. CDR3 size: 14 residues. Germline CDR1 reads KGHDR; CDR2 reads SFDVKD. V dropped 4 bases and J dropped 6; count of bases not matched to a gene: 3. CDR3: CATSETGGGQPQHF. In DNA, the CDR3 is TGTGCCACCAGTGAAACAGGGGGCGGTCAGCCCCAGCATTTT.

This clonotype has ten or more counts. Just one base apart from a much larger clone, this may be a read error. The chain carries TRBV20-1 and TRBJ2-7; D possibly uses TRBD1 or TRBD2 (7 bases each). Trimming removed 6 bases at V and 6 bases at J, with 21 bases between. Germline values: CDR1 DFQATT, CDR2 SNEGSKA (reference sequence). This CDR3 comprises 14 residues. The DNA of the CDR3 is TGCAGTGCCAGCAGACAGGGAGGGCGCTCCGAGCAGTACTTC. Amino acids: CSASRQGGRSEQYF.

This clonotype was picked up many times. The V gene is TRBV28, the J gene TRBJ1-3; possible D gene TRBD1, 5 bases. Per germline, CDR1 MDHEN and CDR2 SYDVKM. There are 16 residues in the CDR3. Trimming pared 4 bases from V and 0 bases from J, leaving 13 bases between. The DNA of the CDR3 is TGTGCCAGCAGTTCACTCGACAGCCTCTCTGGAAACACCATATATTTT. Translating it yields CASSSLDSLSGNTIYF.

Of note for this clonotype: Since a much larger clone is just one base distant, this may be a read error. The rearrangement joins TRBV5-6 to TRBJ2-7; no firm D call. V was shortened by 3 bases and J by 0 bases, with 10 bases between the two germline ends. The germline V gene encodes CDR1 SGHDT and CDR2 YYEEEE. The CDR3 spans 14 residues. DNA for the CDR3: TGTGCCAGCAGCTCCCTGAGCAACTCCTACGAGCAGTACTTC. Translation gives CASSSLSNSYEQYF. The whole variable domain, remainder taken from reference TRBV5-6 and TRBJ2-7, is DAGVTQSPTHLIKTRGQQVTLRCSPKSGHDTVSWYQQALGQGPQFIFQYYEEEERQRGNFPDRFSGHQFPNYSSELNVNALLLGDSALYLCASSSLSNSYEQYFGPGTRLTVT.

The rearrangement links TRBV5-1 to TRBJ1-1; D is unresolved. Germline V gene sequence: CDR1 SGHRS, CDR2 YFSETQ. The CDR3 consists of 14 residues. Between the trimmed V and J ends, which lost 0 bases and 10 bases, there was a span of 16 bases. The CDR3 DNA sequence: TGCGCCAGCAGCTTGGAGAACGTGGGTCTTGGAGCTTTCTTT. It encodes CASSLENVGLGAFF.

This clonotype was counted ten times or more. The chain has TRBV7-6 and TRBJ2-5, with a possible D match to TRBD2 (5 bases). The CDR3 runs 16 residues. V lost 1 base and J 3 bases, leaving 15 bases between the germline ends. CDR1 is SGHVS and CDR2 is FNYEAQ in the germline V gene. The CDR3 nucleotides read TGTGCCAGCAGCTTAGGGGCCAGGAGGTCGGAAGAGACCCAGTACTTC. It translates to CASSLGARRSEETQYF.

This clonotype has a count of ten or more. CDR3 coding DNA: TGTGCCAGCAGCTCTAGCGACAGGTCCGAGCAGTACTTC. Translation: CASSSSDRSEQYF. The gene calls are TRBV11-2 and TRBJ2-7, with D tentatively TRBD1 or TRBD2 (6 bases each). V gave up 4 bases and J gave up 6 bases, with 13 bases separating them. Germline loops: CDR1 SGHAT, CDR2 FQNNGV. The CDR3 sequence is 13 residues long.

This clonotype has a count of ten or more. The chain joins TRBV19 to TRBJ2-7; 7 bases agree with TRBD1. Germline V gene data show CDR1 as LNHDA and CDR2 as SQIVND (reference sequence). The CDR3 has 14 residues. The V and J ends lost 4 bases and 0 bases, in that order; junction bases with no gene match: 3. CDR3 nucleotide sequence: TGTGCCAGTAGTACGGGACAGAGCTCCTACGAGCAGTACTTC. Amino acids: CASSTGQSSYEQYF.

This clonotype was seen at least ten times. This rearrangement joins TRBV5-5 to TRBJ2-7; the D call may be TRBD1 or TRBD2 (5 bases each). This CDR3 is 17 amino acids long. In germline, CDR1 is SGHKS, CDR2 YYEKEE (reference sequence). V lost 6 bases, J lost 1 base, and 23 bases lay in between. The CDR3 loop reads CASTSRWGSELSYEQYF. As DNA, the CDR3 is TGTGCCAGCACCTCGAGGTGGGGGTCAGAACTATCCTACGAGCAGTACTTC.

At least ten counts were recorded for this clonotype. The V call is TRBV2, the J call TRBJ2-7, with D hard to call. The germline V gene encodes CDR1 SNHLY and CDR2 FYNNEI. The CDR3 is made up of 12 amino acids. The ends were cut back, 4 bases at V and 2 bases at J, with 6 bases in the middle. CDR3 loop: CASSAQAYEQYF. Written as DNA, the CDR3 is TGTGCCAGCAGTGCTCAGGCCTACGAGCAGTACTTC.

This chain connects TRBV29-1 to TRBJ2-2; 10 bases line up with TRBD2. V shed 8 bases and J 7 bases; nucleotides not matched to a gene: 10. CDR1 and CDR2 (germline): SQVTM, ANQGSEA. The length of the CDR3 is 14 residues. CDR3 nucleotide sequence: TGCAGCTCGCCGGGACTAGCGTCGAGCGGGGAGCTGTTTTTT. This sequence encodes CSSPGLASSGELFF.

The sample holds a few counts of this clonotype. A clone one base away is much larger, so this may be a read error. The chain employs TRBV11-2 and TRBJ2-2; 8 bases are shared with TRBD1. Germline V gene sequence: CDR1 SGHAT, CDR2 FQNNGV. Trimming cost V 1 base and J 6 bases; bases outside gene matches: 4. This CDR3 comprises 15 residues. The CDR3 region has the DNA TGTGCCAGCAGCTTAGCAGGGGGCAGTTCCGGGGAGCTGTTTTTT. Its translation: CASSLAGGSSGELFF.

This chain connects TRBV24-1 to TRBJ2-1, with 15 bases that match TRBD2. V trimming: 0 bases; J trimming: 7 bases; junction bases outside the gene matches: 3. Germline loops: CDR1 KGHDR, CDR2 SFDVKD. The CDR3 loop spans 17 amino acids. For the CDR3, the DNA is TGTGCCACCAGTGATTTGGGACTAGCGGGGGGGCGAAATGAGCAGTTCTTC. Its translation is CATSDLGLAGGRNEQFF.

This clonotype showed up just a few times. This may stem from a read error, because a much larger clone lies one nucleotide away. The genes are TRBV20-1 and TRBJ2-3; D unresolved. Between the trimmed V and J ends, which lost 8 bases and 10 bases, there was a span of 22 bases. This CDR3 contains 13 residues. Germline V CDR1 and CDR2: DFQATT, SNEGSKA (reference sequence). The CDR3 DNA sequence: TGCAGTCCATTTTCGGCCCCGGTCCTTGCGCAGTATTTT. Translating gives CSPFSAPVLAQYF.

The rearrangement joins TRBV5-1 to TRBJ2-6, with D perhaps TRBD2 (6 bases). CDR3 length: 14 residues. The V end was cut by 3 bases, the J end by 10 bases, with 14 bases between. CDR1 and CDR2 from the germline V gene are SGHRS and YFSETQ. The CDR3 DNA is TGCGCCAGCAGCTATAAGCCCGGGACTAACGTCCTGACTTTC. Residues: CASSYKPGTNVLTF.

V usage is TRBV15 and J usage is TRBJ1-1; 10 bases fit TRBD1. The germline CDR1 and CDR2 sequences are LNHNV and YYDKDF (reference sequence). V lost 0 bases and J lost 6; bases outside the gene matches: 4. This CDR3 contains 15 residues. The CDR3 reads CATSRDRQGASEAFF. The DNA of the CDR3 is TGTGCCACCAGCAGAGACCGACAGGGGGCTTCTGAAGCTTTCTTT.

As to this clonotype: A single base separates this from a much larger clone, so it may be a read error. This chain uses TRBV5-5 with TRBJ2-5; the D is unclear. Germline V gene sequence: CDR1 SGHKS, CDR2 YYEKEE (reference sequence). CDR3 size: 14 residues. CDR3 bases: TGTGCCAGCGGCTTGGTAGGCGTACAAGAGACCCAGTACTTC. Protein: CASGLVGVQETQYF.

This clonotype was detected many times. The chain has TRBV12-3 or TRBV12-4 and TRBJ2-1, with D maybe TRBD2 (5 bases). CDR3 length: 15 residues. With 6 bases removed from V and 0 bases from J, the gap between germline ends came to 12 bases. Here the CDR3 reads CASRTDSSSYNEQFF. The CDR3 DNA reads as TGTGCCAGCAGAACGGACTCGAGCTCCTACAATGAGCAGTTCTTC.